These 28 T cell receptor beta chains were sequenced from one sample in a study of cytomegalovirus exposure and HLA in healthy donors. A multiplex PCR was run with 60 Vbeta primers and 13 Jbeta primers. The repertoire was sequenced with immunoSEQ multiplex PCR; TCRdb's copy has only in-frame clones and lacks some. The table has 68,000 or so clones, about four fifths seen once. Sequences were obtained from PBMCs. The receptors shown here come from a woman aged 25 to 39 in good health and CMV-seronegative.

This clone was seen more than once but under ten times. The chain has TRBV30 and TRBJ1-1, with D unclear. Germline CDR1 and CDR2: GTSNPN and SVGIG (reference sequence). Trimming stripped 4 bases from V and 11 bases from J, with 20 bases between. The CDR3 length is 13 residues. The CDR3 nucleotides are TGTGCCTGGATCCGGGCGGGTCTCCCGGGGGCTTTCTTT. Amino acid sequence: CAWIRAGLPGAFF.

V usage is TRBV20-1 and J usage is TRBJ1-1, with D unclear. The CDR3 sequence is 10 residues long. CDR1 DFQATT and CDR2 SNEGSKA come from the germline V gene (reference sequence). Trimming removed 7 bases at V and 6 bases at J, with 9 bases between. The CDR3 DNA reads TGCAGTGTTCTTCAGGCTGAAGCTTTCTTT. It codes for CSVLQAEAFF.

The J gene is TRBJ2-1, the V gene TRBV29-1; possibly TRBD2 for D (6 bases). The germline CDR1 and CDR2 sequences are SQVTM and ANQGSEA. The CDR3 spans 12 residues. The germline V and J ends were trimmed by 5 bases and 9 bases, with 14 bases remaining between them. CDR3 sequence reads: CSVPGGRGEQFF. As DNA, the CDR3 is TGCAGCGTTCCCGGGGGAAGGGGTGAGCAGTTCTTC.

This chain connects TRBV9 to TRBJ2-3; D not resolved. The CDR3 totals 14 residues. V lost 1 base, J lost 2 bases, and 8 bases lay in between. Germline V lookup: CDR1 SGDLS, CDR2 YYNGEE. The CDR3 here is CASSVSGLTDTQYF. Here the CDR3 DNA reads TGTGCCAGCAGCGTATCTGGCCTCACAGATACGCAGTATTTT.

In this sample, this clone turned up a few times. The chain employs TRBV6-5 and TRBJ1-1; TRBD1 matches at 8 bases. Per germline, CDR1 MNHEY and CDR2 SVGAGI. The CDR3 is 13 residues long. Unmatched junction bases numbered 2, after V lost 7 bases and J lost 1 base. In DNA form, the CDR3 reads TGTGCCAGCACCGGACAGGGGAACACTGAAGCTTTCTTT. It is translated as CASTGQGNTEAFF.

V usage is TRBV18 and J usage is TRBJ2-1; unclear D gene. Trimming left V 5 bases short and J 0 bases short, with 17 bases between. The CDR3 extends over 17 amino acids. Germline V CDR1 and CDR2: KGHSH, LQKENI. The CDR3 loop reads CASSILTSPSSYNEQFF. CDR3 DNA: TGTGCCAGCTCAATATTGACTTCCCCGAGCTCCTACAATGAGCAGTTCTTC.

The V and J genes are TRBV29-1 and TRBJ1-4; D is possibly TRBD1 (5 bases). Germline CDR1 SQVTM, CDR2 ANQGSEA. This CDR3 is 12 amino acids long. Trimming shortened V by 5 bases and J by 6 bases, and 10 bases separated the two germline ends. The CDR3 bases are TGCAGCGTTCGCATAGGGGATGAAAAACTGTTTTTT. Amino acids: CSVRIGDEKLFF.

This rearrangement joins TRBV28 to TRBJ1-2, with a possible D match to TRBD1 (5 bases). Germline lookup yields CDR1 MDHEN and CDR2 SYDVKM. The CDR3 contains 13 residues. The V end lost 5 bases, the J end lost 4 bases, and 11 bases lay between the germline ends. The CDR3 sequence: CASSIKTAYGYTF. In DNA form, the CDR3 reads TGTGCCAGCAGTATAAAGACAGCCTATGGCTACACCTTC.

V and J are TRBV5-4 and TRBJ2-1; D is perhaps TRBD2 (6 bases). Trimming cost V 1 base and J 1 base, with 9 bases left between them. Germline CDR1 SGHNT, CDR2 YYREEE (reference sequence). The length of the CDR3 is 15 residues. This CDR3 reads CASSLRRESYNEQFF. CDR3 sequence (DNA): TGTGCCAGCAGCTTGCGACGGGAGTCCTACAATGAGCAGTTCTTC.

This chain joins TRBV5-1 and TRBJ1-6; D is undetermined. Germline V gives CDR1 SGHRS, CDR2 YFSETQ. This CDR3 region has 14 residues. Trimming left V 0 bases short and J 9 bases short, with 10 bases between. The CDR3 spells CASSLEVGSSPLHF. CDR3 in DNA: TGCGCCAGCAGCTTGGAAGTCGGTAGTTCACCCCTCCACTTT.

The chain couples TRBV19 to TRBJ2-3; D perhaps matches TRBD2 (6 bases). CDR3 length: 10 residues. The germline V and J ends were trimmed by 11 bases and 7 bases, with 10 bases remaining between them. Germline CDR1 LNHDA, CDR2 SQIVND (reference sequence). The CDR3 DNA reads TGTGCCGCCCGGGGGAATACGCAGTATTTT. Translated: CAARGNTQYF. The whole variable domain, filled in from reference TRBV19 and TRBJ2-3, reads DGGITQSPKYLFRKEGQNVTLSCEQNLNHDAMYWYRQDPGQGLRLIYYSQIVNDFQKGDIAEGYSVSREKKESFPLTVTSAQKNPTAFYLCAARGNTQYFGPGTRLTVL.

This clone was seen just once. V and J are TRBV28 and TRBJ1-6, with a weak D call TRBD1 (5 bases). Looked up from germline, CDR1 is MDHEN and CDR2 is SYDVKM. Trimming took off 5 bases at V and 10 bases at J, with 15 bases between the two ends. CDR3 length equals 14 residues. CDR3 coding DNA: TGTGCCAGCAGTCCCTACAACGGGGGGTCACCCCTCCACTTT. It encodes CASSPYNGGSPLHF.

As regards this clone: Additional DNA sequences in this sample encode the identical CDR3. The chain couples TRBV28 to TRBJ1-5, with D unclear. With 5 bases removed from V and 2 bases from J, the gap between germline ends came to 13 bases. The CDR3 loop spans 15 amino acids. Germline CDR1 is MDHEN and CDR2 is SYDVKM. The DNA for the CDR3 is TGTGCCAGCAGTCTCACGGGAGCGCGCAATCAGCCCCAGCATTTT. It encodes CASSLTGARNQPQHF.

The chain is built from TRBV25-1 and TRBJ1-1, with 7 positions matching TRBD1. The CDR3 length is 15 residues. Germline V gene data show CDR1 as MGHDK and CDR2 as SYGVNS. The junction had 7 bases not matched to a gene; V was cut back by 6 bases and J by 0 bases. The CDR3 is CASSRWDSLNTEAFF. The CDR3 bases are TGTGCCAGCAGCCGCTGGGACAGCTTGAACACTGAAGCTTTCTTT.

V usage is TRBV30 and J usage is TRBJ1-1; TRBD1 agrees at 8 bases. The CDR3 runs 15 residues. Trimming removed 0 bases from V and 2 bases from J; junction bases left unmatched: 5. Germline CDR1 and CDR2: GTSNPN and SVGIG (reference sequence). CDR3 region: CAWSVPDRVNTEAFF. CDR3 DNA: TGTGCCTGGAGTGTCCCGGACAGGGTTAACACTGAAGCTTTCTTT.

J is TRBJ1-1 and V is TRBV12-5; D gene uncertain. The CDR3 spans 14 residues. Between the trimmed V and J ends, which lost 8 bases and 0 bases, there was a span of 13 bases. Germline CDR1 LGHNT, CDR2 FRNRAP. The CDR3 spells CASQTRLLNTEAFF. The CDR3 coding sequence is TGTGCTAGTCAAACTAGACTGTTGAACACTGAAGCTTTCTTT.

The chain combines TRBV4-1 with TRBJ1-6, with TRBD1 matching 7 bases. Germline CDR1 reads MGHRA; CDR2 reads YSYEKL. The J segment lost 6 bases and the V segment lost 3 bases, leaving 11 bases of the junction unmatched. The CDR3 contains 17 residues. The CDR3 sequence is CASSHPHRTGTNSPLHF. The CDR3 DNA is TGCGCCAGCAGCCACCCGCACCGGACAGGCACTAATTCACCCCTCCACTTT.

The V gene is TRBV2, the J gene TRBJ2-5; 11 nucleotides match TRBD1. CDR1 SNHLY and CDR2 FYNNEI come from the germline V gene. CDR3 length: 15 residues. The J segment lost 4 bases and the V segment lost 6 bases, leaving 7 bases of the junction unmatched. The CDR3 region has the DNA TGTGCCAGCAGCCGGACAGGGGGCGAGGGAGAGACCCAGTACTTC. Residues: CASSRTGGEGETQYF.

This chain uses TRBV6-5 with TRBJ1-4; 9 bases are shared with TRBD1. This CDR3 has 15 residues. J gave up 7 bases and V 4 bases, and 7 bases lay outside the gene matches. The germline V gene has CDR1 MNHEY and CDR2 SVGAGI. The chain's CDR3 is CASSLSGTGSEKLFF. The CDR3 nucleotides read TGTGCCAGCAGTTTATCCGGGACAGGGTCTGAAAAACTGTTTTTT.

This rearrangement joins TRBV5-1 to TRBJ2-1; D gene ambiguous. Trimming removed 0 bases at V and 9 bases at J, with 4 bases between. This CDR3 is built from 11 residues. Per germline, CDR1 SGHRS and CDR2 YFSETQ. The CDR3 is CASSLGGEQFF. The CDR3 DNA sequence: TGCGCCAGCAGCTTGGGAGGTGAGCAGTTCTTC.

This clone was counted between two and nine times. The CDR3 protein is CASSEVPGPRTDTQYF. The CDR3 DNA follows: TGTGCCAGCAGTGAAGTGCCAGGCCCTCGCACAGATACGCAGTATTTT. V gene TRBV2 combines with J gene TRBJ2-3; D ambiguous. This CDR3 has 16 residues. The germline CDR1 and CDR2 sequences are SNHLY and FYNNEI. V lost 1 base, J lost 1 base, and 12 bases lay in between.

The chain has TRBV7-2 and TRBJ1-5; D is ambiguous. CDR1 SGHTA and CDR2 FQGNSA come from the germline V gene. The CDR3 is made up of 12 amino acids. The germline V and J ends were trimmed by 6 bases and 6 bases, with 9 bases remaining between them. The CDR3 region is CASRRAGQPQHF. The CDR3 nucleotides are TGTGCCAGCAGGAGAGCCGGTCAGCCCCAGCATTTT.

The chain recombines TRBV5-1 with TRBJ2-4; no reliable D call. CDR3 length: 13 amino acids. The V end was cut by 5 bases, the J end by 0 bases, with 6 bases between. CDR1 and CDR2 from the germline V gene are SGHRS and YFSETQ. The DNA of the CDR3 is TGCGCCAGCAGAGAGGCAGCCAAAAACATTCAGTACTTC. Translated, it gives CASREAAKNIQYF.

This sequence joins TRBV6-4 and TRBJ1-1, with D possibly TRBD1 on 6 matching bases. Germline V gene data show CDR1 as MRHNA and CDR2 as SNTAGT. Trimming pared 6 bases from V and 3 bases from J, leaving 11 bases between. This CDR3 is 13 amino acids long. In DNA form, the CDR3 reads TGTGCCAGCAGACAGGGCTACGACACTGAAGCTTTCTTT. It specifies CASRQGYDTEAFF.

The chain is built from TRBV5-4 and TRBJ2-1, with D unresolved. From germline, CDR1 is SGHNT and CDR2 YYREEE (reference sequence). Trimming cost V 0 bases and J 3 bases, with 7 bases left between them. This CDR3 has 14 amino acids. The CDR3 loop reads CASSLDSIYNEQFF. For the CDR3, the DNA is TGTGCCAGCAGCTTGGACTCGATCTACAATGAGCAGTTCTTC.

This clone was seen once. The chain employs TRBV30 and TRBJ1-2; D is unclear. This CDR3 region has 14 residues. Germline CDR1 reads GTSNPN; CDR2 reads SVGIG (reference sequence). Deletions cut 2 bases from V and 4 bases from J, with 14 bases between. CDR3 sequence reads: CAWSPPSWGYGYTF. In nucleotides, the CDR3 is TGTGCCTGGAGTCCACCTAGCTGGGGCTATGGCTACACCTTC.

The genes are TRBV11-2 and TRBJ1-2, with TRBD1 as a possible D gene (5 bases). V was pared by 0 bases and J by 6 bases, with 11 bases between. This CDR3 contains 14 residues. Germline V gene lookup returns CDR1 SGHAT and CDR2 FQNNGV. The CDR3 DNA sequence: TGTGCCAGCAGCTTAGATTTTCGGGGGAATGGCTACACCTTC. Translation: CASSLDFRGNGYTF.

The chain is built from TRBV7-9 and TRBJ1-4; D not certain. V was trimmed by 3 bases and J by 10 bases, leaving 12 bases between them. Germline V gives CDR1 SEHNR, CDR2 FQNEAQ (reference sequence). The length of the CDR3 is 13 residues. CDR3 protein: CASSLVKRGKLFF. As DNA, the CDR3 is TGTGCCAGCAGCTTGGTTAAACGGGGAAAACTGTTTTTT.